The clone carrying this TCR beta chain has only a few counts. Its specificity is not known. Other nucleotide sequences from this sample produce the same CDR3. There were no recent acute infections or vaccinations among the donors, who were healthy HIV-negative adults. This CDR3 region has 13 residues. CDR1 and CDR2 (germline): SGHNT, YYREEE (reference sequence). Trimming left V 0 bases short and J 2 bases short, with 5 bases between. The authors distributed each subset's genomic DNA evenly over several immunoSEQ plates. The data were produced by immunoSEQ multiplex PCR, yet TCRdb's version contains in-frame clones alone and is incomplete. Of 950,000 to 1,100,000 clones in the sample, more than 65% were seen once. The data derive from a study of shared clonotypes between healthy human individuals. Study information: There were three CD4 naive, three CD4 memory, two CD8 naive and one CD8 memory plates per donor. General study results and limits: Depth was large, yet rarefaction showed that sorted-subset sequencing was incomplete.

V and J are TRBV5-4 and TRBJ2-5; perhaps TRBD1 as D (5 bases). The material sequenced was memory CD4+ T cells sorted from blood. Documented subset: CD45RA-negative fraction. The sequence came from a man younger than 30 in good health. CDR3 protein: CASSLGQQETQYF. CDR3 coding DNA: TGTGCCAGCAGCTTGGGACAGCAAGAGACCCAGTACTTC.